This T cell receptor beta chain was sequenced in a study of post-analysis software for immune sequencing data. Regarding the study as a whole: Comparison of patients with controls showed about 5 TRBV segments more frequent in patients, TRBV5-6, TRBV5-1 and TRBV20-1 among them.

The CDR3 runs to 14 residues. V lost 6 bases to trimming and J lost 1 base, with 13 bases between them. In germline, CDR1 is DFQATT, CDR2 SNEGSKA (reference sequence). Details on this clonotype: What it binds is not known.

Tagging with unique molecular identifiers was a feature of the TCR beta cDNA libraries. Once about 0.9 to 11 million T cells were used, hundreds of thousands of cDNA molecules resulted. Using its own MiXCR run on the PCR reads, TCRdb lists one record per CDR3 protein. Of hundreds of thousands of distinct CDR3 sequences listed, under 70% are singletons. The chain combines TRBV20-1 with TRBJ2-1; no definite D call. This clonotype originated in a girl aged 10 to 17 with multiple sclerosis. The sequenced sample consisted of blood. The CDR3 reads CSAAPGVSYNEQFF. CDR3 DNA: TGCAGTGCGGCCCCTGGGGTTTCCTACAATGAGCAGTTCTTC.